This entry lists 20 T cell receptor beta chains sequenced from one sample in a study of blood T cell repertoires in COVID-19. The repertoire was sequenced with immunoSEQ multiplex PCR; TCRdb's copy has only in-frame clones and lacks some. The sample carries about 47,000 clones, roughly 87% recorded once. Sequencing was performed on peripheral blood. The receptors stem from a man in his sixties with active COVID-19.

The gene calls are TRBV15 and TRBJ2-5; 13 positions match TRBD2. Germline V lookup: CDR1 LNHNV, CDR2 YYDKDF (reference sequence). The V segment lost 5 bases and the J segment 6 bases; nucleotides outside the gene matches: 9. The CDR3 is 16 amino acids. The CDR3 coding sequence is TGTGCCACCAGCTGGACTAGCGGGAGTGGTCGGAAGACCCAGTACTTC. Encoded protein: CATSWTSGSGRKTQYF.

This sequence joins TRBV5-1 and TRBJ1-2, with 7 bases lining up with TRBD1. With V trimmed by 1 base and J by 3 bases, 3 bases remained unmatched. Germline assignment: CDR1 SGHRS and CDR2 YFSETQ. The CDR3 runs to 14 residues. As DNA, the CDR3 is TGCGCCAGCAGCTTGACAGGGGAACACTATGGCTACACCTTC. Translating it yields CASSLTGEHYGYTF.

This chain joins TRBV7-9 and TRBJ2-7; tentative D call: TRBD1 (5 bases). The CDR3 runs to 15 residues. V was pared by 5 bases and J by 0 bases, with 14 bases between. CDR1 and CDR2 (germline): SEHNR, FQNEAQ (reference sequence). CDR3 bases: TGTGCCAGCAGCCCAAAGGGGCGGCCCTCCTACGAGCAGTACTTC. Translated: CASSPKGRPSYEQYF.

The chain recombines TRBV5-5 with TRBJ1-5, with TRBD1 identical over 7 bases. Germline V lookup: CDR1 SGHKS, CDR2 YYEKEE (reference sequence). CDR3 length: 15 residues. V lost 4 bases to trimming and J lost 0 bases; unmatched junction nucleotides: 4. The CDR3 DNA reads TGTGCCAGCAGCAGGGACAGTTATAGCAATCAGCCCCAGCATTTT. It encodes CASSRDSYSNQPQHF.

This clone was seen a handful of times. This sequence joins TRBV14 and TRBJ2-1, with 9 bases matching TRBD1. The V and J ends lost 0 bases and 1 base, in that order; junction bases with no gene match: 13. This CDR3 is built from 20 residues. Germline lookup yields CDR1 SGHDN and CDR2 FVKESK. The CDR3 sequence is CASSQEGDRDFFGSYNEQFF. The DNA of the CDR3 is TGTGCCAGCAGCCAAGAGGGGGACAGGGATTTTTTTGGGTCCTACAATGAGCAGTTCTTC.

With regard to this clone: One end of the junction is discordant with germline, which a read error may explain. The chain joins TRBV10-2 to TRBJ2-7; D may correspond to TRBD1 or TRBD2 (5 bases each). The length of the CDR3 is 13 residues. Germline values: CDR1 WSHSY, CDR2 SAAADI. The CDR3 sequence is CASREGSSYEQYF. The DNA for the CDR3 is TGCGCCAGCCGTGAGGGGAGCTCCTACGAGCAGTACTTC.

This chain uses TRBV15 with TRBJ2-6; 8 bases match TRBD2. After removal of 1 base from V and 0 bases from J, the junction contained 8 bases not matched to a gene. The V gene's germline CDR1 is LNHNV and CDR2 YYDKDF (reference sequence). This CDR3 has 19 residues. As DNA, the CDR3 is TGTGCCACCAGCAGAGTGGCGGGGGGTGCCCTCTCTGGGGCCAACGTCCTGACTTTC. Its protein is CATSRVAGGALSGANVLTF.

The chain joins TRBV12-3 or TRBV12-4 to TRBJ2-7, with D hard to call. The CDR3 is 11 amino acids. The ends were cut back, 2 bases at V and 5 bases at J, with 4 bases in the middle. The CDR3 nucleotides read TGTGCCAGCAGTTTACGGGACGAGCAGTACTTC. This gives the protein CASSLRDEQYF.

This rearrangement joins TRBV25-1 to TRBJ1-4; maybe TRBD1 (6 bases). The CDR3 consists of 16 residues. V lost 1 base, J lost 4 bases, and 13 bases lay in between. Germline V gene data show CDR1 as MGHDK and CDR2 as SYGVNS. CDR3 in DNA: TGTGCCAGCAGTGAATGGGGAGGGGGATTTAATGAAAAACTGTTTTTT. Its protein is CASSEWGGGFNEKLFF. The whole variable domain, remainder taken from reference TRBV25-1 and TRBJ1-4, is EADIYQTPRYLVIGTGKKITLECSQTMGHDKMYWYQQDPGMELHLIHYSYGVNSTEKGDLSSESTVSRIRTEHFPLTLESARPSHTSQYLCASSEWGGGFNEKLFFGSGTQLSVL.

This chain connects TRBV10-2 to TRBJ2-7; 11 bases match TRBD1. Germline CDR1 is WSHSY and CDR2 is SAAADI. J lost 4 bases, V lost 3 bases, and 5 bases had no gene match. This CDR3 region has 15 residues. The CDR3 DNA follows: TGCGCCAGCAGTGAAGGACAGGGGGCGACGTACGAGCAGTACTTC. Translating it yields CASSEGQGATYEQYF.

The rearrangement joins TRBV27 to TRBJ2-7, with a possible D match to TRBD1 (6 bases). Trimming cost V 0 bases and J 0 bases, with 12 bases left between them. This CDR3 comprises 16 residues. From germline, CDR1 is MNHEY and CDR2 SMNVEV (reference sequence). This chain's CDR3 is CASSLSMAGASYEQYF. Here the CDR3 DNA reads TGTGCCAGCAGTTTATCGATGGCAGGGGCCTCCTACGAGCAGTACTTC.

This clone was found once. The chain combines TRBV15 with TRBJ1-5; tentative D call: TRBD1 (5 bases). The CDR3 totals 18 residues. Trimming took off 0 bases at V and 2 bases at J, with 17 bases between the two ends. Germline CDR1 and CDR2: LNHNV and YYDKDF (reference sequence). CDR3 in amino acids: CATSRDVRGTLGNQPQHF. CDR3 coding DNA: TGTGCCACCAGCAGAGATGTGCGGGGGACGCTTGGCAATCAGCCCCAGCATTTT.

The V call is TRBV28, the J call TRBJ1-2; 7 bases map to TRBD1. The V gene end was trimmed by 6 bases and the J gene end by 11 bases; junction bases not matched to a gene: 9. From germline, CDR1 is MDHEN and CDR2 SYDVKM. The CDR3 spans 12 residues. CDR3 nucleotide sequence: TGTGCCAGCAGCCTCCTCACAGGGGCTTACACCTTC. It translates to CASSLLTGAYTF.

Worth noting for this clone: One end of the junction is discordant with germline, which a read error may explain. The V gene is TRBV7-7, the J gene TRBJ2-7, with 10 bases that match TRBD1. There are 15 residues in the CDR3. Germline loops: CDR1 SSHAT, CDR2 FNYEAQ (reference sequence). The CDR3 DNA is TGTGCTAGCAGCCAGGGGACAGGGGCGTCCTACGAGCAGTACTTC. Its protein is CASSQGTGASYEQYF.

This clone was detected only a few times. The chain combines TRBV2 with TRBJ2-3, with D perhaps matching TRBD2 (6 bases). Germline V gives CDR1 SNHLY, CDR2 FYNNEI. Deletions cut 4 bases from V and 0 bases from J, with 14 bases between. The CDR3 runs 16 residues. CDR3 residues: CASSVERASSTDTQYF. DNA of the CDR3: TGTGCCAGCAGTGTAGAGCGGGCCTCTAGCACAGATACGCAGTATTTT.

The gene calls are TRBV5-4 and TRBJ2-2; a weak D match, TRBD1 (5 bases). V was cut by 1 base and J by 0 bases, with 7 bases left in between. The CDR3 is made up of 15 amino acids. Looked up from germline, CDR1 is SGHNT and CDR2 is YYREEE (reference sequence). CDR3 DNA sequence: TGTGCCAGCAGCTTGAAGACAGCGAACACCGGGGAGCTGTTTTTT. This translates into CASSLKTANTGELFF.

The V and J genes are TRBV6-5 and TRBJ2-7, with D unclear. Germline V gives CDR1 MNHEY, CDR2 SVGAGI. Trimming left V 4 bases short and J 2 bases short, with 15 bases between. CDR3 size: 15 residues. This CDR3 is CASSSGSRKPYEQYF. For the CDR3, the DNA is TGTGCCAGCAGTTCGGGTTCCCGCAAGCCCTACGAGCAGTACTTC.

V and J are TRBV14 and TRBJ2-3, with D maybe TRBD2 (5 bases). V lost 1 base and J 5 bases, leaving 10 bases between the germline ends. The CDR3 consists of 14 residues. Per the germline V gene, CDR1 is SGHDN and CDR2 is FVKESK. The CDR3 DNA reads TGTGCCAGCAGCCAAGGGAGGTTCGGAGATACGCAGTATTTT. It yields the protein CASSQGRFGDTQYF.

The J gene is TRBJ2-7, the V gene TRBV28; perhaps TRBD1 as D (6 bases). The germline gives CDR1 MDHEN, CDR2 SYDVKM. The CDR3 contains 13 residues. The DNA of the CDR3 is TGTGCTTCGTCCGCAGGGGATTTAGGGGAGCAGTACTTC. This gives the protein CASSAGDLGEQYF. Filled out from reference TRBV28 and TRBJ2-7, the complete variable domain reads DVKVTQSSRYLVKRTGEKVFLECVQDMDHENMFWYRQDPGLGLRLIYFSYDVKMKEKGDIPEGYSVSREKKERFSLILESASTNQTSMYLCASSAGDLGEQYFGPGTRLTVT.

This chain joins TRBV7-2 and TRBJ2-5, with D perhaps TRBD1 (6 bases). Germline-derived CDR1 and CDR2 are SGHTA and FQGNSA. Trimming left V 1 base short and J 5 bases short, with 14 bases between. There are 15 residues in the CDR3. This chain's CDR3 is CASSLVAGAQETQYF. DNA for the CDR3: TGTGCCAGCAGCTTAGTTGCAGGGGCGCAGGAGACCCAGTACTTC.